The clone carrying this T cell receptor (beta chain) was observed many times. The entry originates in a study of blood T cells in healthy people across ages. V trimming: 3 bases; J trimming: 6 bases; junction bases outside the gene matches: 3. The CDR3 loop spans 13 amino acids. Germline V gene lookup returns CDR1 SEHNR and CDR2 FQNEAQ (reference sequence). Sample-barcoded 5' priming and a J-beta primer mix drove a second PCR of roughly 7 to 11 cycles. TCRdb re-derived calls from the 5' RACE reads in MiXCR, one entry per CDR3 protein. This sample has hundreds of thousands of distinct CDR3 sequences, with roughly two fifths found just once.

This TCR came from a man aged 80 or over in good health. Sequencing was performed on blood. The V and J genes are TRBV7-9 and TRBJ1-2; TRBD1 matches 8 bases. CDR3 region: CASSFRGRDGYTF. CDR3 nucleotides: TGTGCCAGCAGCTTCAGGGGGCGCGATGGCTACACCTTC.